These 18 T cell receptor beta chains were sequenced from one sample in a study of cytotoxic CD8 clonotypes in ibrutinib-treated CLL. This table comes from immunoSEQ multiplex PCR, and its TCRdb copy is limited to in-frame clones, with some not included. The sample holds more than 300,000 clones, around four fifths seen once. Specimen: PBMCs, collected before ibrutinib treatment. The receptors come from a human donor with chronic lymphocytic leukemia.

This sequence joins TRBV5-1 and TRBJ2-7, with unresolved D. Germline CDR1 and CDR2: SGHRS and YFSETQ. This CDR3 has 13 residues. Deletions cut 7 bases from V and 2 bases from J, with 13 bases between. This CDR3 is CASSKIGPYEQYF. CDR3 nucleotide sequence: TGCGCCAGCTCCAAAATAGGGCCCTACGAGCAGTACTTC.

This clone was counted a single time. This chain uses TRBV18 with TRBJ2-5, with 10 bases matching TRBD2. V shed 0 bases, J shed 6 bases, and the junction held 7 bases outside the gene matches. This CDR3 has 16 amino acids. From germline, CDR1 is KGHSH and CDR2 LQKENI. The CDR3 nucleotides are TGTGCCAGCTCACCACCTTCCCTAGCGGGAGTAAAGACCCAGTACTTC. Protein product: CASSPPSLAGVKTQYF.

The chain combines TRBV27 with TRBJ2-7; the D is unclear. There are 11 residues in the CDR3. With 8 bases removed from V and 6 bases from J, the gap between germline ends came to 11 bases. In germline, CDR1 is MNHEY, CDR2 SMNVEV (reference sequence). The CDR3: CASQLWGEQYF. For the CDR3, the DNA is TGTGCCAGCCAGCTTTGGGGCGAGCAGTACTTC.

The CDR3 DNA sequence: TGTGCCAGCTCACCACAGGAGAACTATGGCTACACCTTC. Translation gives CASSPQENYGYTF. V gene TRBV18 combines with J gene TRBJ1-2; D ambiguous. CDR1 and CDR2 from the germline V gene are KGHSH and LQKENI. The CDR3 is made up of 13 amino acids. The V gene lost 1 base and the J gene lost 2 bases, with 5 bases spanning the gap.

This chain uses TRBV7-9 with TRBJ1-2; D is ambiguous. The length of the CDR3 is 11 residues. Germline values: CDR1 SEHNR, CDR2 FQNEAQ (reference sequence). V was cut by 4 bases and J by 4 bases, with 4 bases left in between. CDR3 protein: CASSSLYGYTF. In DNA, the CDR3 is TGTGCCAGCAGCTCCCTCTATGGCTACACCTTC. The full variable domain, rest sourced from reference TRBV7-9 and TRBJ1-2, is DTGVSQNPRHKITKRGQNVTFRCDPISEHNRLYWYRQTLGQGPEFLTYFQNEAQLEKSRLLSDRFSAERPKGSFSTLEIQRTEQGDSAMYLCASSSLYGYTFGSGTRLTVV.

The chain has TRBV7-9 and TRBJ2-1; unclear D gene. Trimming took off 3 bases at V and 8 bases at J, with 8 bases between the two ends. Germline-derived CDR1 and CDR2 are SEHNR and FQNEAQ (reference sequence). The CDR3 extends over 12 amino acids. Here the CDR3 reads CASSFIPHEQFF. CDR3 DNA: TGTGCCAGCAGCTTCATCCCCCATGAGCAGTTCTTC.

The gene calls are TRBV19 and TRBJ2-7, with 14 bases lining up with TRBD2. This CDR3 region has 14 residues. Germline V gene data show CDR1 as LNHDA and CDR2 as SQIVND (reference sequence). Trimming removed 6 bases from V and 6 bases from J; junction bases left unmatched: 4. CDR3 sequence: CASSPGLAGVEQYF. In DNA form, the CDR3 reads TGTGCCAGTAGCCCGGGACTAGCGGGAGTCGAGCAGTACTTC.

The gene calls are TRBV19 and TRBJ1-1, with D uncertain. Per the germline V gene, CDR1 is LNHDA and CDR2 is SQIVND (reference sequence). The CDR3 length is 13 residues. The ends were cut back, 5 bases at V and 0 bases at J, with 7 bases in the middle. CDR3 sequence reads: CASSLPMNTEAFF. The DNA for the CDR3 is TGTGCCAGTAGTCTCCCGATGAACACTGAAGCTTTCTTT.

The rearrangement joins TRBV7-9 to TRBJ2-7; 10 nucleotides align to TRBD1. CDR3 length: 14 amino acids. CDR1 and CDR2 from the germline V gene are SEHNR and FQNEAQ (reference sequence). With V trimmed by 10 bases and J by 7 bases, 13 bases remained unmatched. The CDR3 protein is CATDHGTGDWEQYF. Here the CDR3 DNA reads TGTGCCACCGATCATGGGACAGGGGACTGGGAGCAGTACTTC.

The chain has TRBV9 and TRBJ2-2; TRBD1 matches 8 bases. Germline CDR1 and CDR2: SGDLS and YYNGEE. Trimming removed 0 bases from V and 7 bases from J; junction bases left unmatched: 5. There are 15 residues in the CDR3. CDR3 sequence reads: CASSVVGQAVGELFF. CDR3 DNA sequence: TGTGCCAGCAGCGTAGTGGGACAGGCGGTCGGGGAGCTGTTTTTT.

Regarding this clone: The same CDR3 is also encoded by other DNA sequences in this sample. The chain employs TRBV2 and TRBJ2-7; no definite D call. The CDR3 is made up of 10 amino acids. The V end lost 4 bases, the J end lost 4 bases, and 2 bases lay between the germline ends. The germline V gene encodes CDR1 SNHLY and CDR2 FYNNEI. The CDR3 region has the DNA TGTGCCAGCAGTGGTTACGAGCAGTACTTC. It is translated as CASSGYEQYF. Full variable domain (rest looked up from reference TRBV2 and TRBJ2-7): EPEVTQTPSHQVTQMGQEVILRCVPISNHLYFYWYRQILGQKVEFLVSFYNNEISEKSEIFDDQFSVERPDGSNFTLKIRSTKLEDSAMYFCASSGYEQYFGPGTRLTVT.

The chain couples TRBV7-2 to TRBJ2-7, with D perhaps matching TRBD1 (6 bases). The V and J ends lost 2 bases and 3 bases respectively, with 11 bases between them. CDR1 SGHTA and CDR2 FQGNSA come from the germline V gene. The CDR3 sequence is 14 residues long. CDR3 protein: CASSLNRVNYEQYF. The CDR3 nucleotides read TGTGCCAGCAGCTTAAACAGGGTCAACTACGAGCAGTACTTC.

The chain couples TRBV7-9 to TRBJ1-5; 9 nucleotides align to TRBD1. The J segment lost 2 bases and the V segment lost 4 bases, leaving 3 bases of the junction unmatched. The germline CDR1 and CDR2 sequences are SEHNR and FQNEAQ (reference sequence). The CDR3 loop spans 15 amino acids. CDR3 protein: CASSWGQGGNQPQHF. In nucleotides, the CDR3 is TGTGCCAGCAGCTGGGGACAGGGAGGCAATCAGCCCCAGCATTTT.

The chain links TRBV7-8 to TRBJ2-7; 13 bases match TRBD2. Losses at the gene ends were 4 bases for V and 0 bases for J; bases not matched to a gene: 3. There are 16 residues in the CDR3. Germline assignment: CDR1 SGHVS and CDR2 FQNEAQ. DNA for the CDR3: TGTGCCAGCAGCTCGACTAGCGGGAGGAGCTCCTACGAGCAGTACTTC. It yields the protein CASSSTSGRSSYEQYF.

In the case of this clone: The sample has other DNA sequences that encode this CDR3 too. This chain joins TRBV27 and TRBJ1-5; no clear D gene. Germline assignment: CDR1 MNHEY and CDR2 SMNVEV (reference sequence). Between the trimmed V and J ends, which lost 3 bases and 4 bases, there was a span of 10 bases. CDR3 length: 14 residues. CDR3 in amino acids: CASSLQGGNQPQHF. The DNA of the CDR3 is TGTGCCAGCAGTTTGCAAGGAGGGAATCAGCCCCAGCATTTT.

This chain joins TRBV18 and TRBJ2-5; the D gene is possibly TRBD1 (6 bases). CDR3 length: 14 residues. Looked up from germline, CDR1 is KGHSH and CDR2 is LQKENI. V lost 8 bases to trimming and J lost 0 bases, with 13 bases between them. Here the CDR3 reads CASTGYRDQETQYF. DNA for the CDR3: TGTGCCAGCACCGGATACAGGGACCAAGAGACCCAGTACTTC.

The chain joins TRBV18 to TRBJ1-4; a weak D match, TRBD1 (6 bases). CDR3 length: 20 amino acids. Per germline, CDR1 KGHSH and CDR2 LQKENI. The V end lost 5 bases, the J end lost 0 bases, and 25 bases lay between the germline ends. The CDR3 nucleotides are TGTGCCAGCTCAACCAAACACATAGTCTACAGGGATACAACTAATGAAAAACTGTTTTTT. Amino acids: CASSTKHIVYRDTTNEKLFF. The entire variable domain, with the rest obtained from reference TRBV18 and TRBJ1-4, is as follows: NAGVMQNPRHLVRRRGQEARLRCSPMKGHSHVYWYRQLPEEGLKFMVYLQKENIIDESGMPKERFSAEFPKEGPSILRIQQVVRGDSAAYFCASSTKHIVYRDTTNEKLFFGSGTQLSVL.

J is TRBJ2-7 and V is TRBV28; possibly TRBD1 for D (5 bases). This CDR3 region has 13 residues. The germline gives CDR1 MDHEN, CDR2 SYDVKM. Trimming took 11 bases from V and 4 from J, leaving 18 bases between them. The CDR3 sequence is CAAQTEAVYEQYF. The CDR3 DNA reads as TGTGCCGCGCAGACAGAGGCAGTATACGAGCAGTACTTC.